Listed here are 27 T cell receptor beta chains from one sample, sequenced in a study of T-cell reconstitution after alpha-beta-depleted transplantation in children. The TCRbeta library incorporated unique molecular identifiers. MiXCR, run by TCRdb on the PCR reads, gives a single entry per CDR3 protein. The sample lists 200,000 to 250,000 distinct CDR3 sequences; approximately 9.7% were seen once. The input for sequencing was PBMCs from the stem cell graft donor, taken from the stem cell graft. Every receptor here comes from a human donor who donated a stem cell graft to a child with SCID.

There are many counts of this clonotype. The chain links TRBV29-1 to TRBJ1-1; unclear D gene. The CDR3 totals 15 residues. Germline lookup yields CDR1 SQVTM and CDR2 ANQGSEA. Trimming cost V 0 bases and J 3 bases, with 14 bases left between them. The chain's CDR3 is CSVEDRGNLHTEAFF. The DNA for the CDR3 is TGCAGCGTTGAAGATCGAGGGAACCTACACACTGAAGCTTTCTTT.

This clonotype appeared many times. The chain recombines TRBV20-1 with TRBJ2-1, with 13 bases matching TRBD2. This CDR3 has 17 amino acids. J gave up 3 bases and V 3 bases, and 8 bases lay outside the gene matches. Per germline, CDR1 DFQATT and CDR2 SNEGSKA (reference sequence). The CDR3 nucleotides read TGCAGTGCTAGTGGACTAGCGGGGGTGGGGTACTACAATGAGCAGTTCTTC. Translation gives CSASGLAGVGYYNEQFF.

The table lists this clonotype with many counts. The chain is built from TRBV19 and TRBJ2-2, with D perhaps TRBD1 (6 bases). This CDR3 comprises 16 residues. Germline V gene lookup returns CDR1 LNHDA and CDR2 SQIVND (reference sequence). With 3 bases removed from V and 3 bases from J, the gap between germline ends came to 14 bases. CDR3 sequence: CASSIDRLGDTGELFF. DNA for the CDR3: TGTGCCAGTAGTATTGACAGGTTGGGAGACACCGGGGAGCTGTTTTTT. The complete variable domain, with remaining parts taken from reference TRBV19 and TRBJ2-2, reads DGGITQSPKYLFRKEGQNVTLSCEQNLNHDAMYWYRQDPGQGLRLIYYSQIVNDFQKGDIAEGYSVSREKKESFPLTVTSAQKNPTAFYLCASSIDRLGDTGELFFGEGSRLTVL.

This clonotype was detected ten times or more. This rearrangement joins TRBV5-1 to TRBJ2-5; a weak D match, TRBD2 (5 bases). The CDR3 length is 14 residues. V was clipped by 0 bases and J by 9 bases, with 15 bases between them. Per the germline V gene, CDR1 is SGHRS and CDR2 is YFSETQ. The CDR3 sequence: CASSLGSGAGSQYF. The CDR3 DNA follows: TGCGCCAGCAGCTTGGGGAGCGGAGCTGGGTCCCAGTACTTC.

Many counts were recorded for this clonotype. The V call is TRBV20-1, the J call TRBJ2-5, with D perhaps being TRBD1 or TRBD2 (5 bases each). The CDR3 consists of 14 residues. V lost 6 bases and J lost 4, with 18 bases in between. The germline V gene has CDR1 DFQATT and CDR2 SNEGSKA (reference sequence). The CDR3 is CSASGASWSETQYF. CDR3 nucleotides: TGCAGTGCGAGTGGGGCTAGCTGGTCAGAGACCCAGTACTTC.

This clonotype was detected many times. The J gene is TRBJ2-7, the V gene TRBV28; D is perhaps TRBD1 or TRBD2 (5 bases each). V was clipped by 2 bases and J by 3 bases, with 14 bases between them. From germline, CDR1 is MDHEN and CDR2 SYDVKM. CDR3 length: 15 residues. CDR3 coding DNA: TGTGCCAGCAGTTTAATGTCCGGGACGCGCTACGAGCAGTACTTC. Translated: CASSLMSGTRYEQYF.

The chain joins TRBV20-1 to TRBJ1-2; 7 bases line up with TRBD1. Per germline, CDR1 DFQATT and CDR2 SNEGSKA (reference sequence). V lost 3 bases, J lost 5 bases, and 9 bases stayed unmatched. This CDR3 is built from 14 residues. In DNA, the CDR3 is TGCAGTGCTAGTCAGGGGGGCGCTGGTTATGGCTACACCTTC. Protein sequence: CSASQGGAGYGYTF.

This clonotype was seen repeatedly, ten times or more. V gene TRBV5-1 combines with J gene TRBJ2-7; D possibly corresponds to TRBD1 (6 bases). Germline CDR1 reads SGHRS; CDR2 reads YFSETQ. The CDR3 runs 15 residues. Trimming cost V 5 bases and J 6 bases, with 21 bases left between them. The CDR3 DNA reads as TGCGCCAGCAGGCCGACAGGTTTTGAAGGGGGCGAGCAGTACTTC. Translating gives CASRPTGFEGGEQYF.

Ten or more counts support this clonotype. The chain recombines TRBV20-1 with TRBJ2-5; no reliable D call. Germline assignment: CDR1 DFQATT and CDR2 SNEGSKA (reference sequence). Trimming took 5 bases from V and 2 from J, leaving 3 bases between them. CDR3 length equals 10 residues. CDR3 in DNA: TGCAGTGCTGGACAAGAGACCCAGTACTTC. Translated, it gives CSAGQETQYF.

This clonotype was counted at least ten times. The rearrangement links TRBV7-9 to TRBJ2-5, with 8 bases lining up with TRBD1. Germline assignment: CDR1 SEHNR and CDR2 FQNEAQ (reference sequence). The CDR3 is 14 amino acids. The V gene end was trimmed by 2 bases and the J gene end by 5 bases; junction bases not matched to a gene: 4. The CDR3 loop reads CASSLWTGRETQYF. CDR3 sequence (DNA): TGTGCCAGCAGCTTATGGACAGGGCGGGAGACCCAGTACTTC.

This clonotype was counted at least ten times. The V call is TRBV24-1, the J call TRBJ2-1; no definite D call. The CDR3 contains 14 residues. V dropped 4 bases and J dropped 2 bases, with 8 bases sitting between them. Germline-derived CDR1 and CDR2 are KGHDR and SFDVKD. CDR3 coding DNA: TGTGCCACCAGTGAAGGGTTGACCTACAATGAGCAGTTCTTC. This encodes CATSEGLTYNEQFF.

This clonotype was recorded many times. The V call is TRBV20-1, the J call TRBJ2-2; possibly TRBD1 or TRBD2 for D (5 bases each). Trimming removed 1 base at V and 4 bases at J, with 19 bases between. The CDR3 covers 17 residues. CDR1 DFQATT and CDR2 SNEGSKA come from the germline V gene (reference sequence). The CDR3 coding sequence is TGCAGTGCTAGAGGCTCGGGGACCCCAGCTATCACCGGGGAGCTGTTTTTT. It yields the protein CSARGSGTPAITGELFF.

Notes on this clonotype: A read error may produce the germline difference seen at one junction end. The rearrangement links TRBV12-3 or TRBV12-4 to TRBJ2-3, with D unclear. The CDR3 extends over 13 amino acids. The CDR3 coding sequence is TGTACCAGCAGTTCTCTAGGTAGAGATACGCAGTATTTT. Residues: CTSSSLGRDTQYF.

At least ten counts were recorded for this clonotype. The rearrangement joins TRBV7-2 to TRBJ2-3; maybe TRBD2 (5 bases). V lost 7 bases to trimming and J lost 0 bases, with 11 bases between them. The CDR3 consists of 14 residues. Germline V gene lookup returns CDR1 SGHTA and CDR2 FQGNSA. The chain's CDR3 is CASTSGGSTDTQYF. The CDR3 bases are TGTGCCAGCACCTCTGGCGGGAGCACAGATACGCAGTATTTT.

This clonotype was observed many times. The V gene is TRBV5-1, the J gene TRBJ1-5; a possible D gene is TRBD1 (6 bases). Trimming pared 5 bases from V and 2 bases from J, leaving 14 bases between. The CDR3 spans 15 residues. The germline CDR1 and CDR2 sequences are SGHRS and YFSETQ. CDR3 in amino acids: CASSQQGGGNQPQHF. CDR3 DNA sequence: TGCGCCAGCAGTCAACAGGGAGGGGGCAATCAGCCCCAGCATTTT.

This clonotype came up many times. The chain carries TRBV28 and TRBJ1-2; TRBD1 agrees at 8 bases. The CDR3 is 14 residues long. Germline V gives CDR1 MDHEN, CDR2 SYDVKM. J gave up 2 bases and V 6 bases, and 5 bases lay outside the gene matches. CDR3 bases: TGTGCCAGCAGAAGGACAGGGCTCAACTATGGCTACACCTTC. Translating gives CASRRTGLNYGYTF.

The V and J genes are TRBV11-2 and TRBJ1-2; D possibly corresponds to TRBD1 (6 bases). Trimming pared 5 bases from V and 4 bases from J, leaving 14 bases between. Per germline, CDR1 SGHAT and CDR2 FQNNGV. The CDR3 has 14 residues. CDR3 in DNA: TGTGCCAGCAGCCCTGACAGGCCCCTCTATGGCTACACCTTC. As protein: CASSPDRPLYGYTF.

In this sample, this clonotype turned up many times. The rearrangement links TRBV12-3 or TRBV12-4 to TRBJ2-2; perhaps TRBD1 as D (6 bases). The CDR3 has 15 residues. The germline V and J ends were trimmed by 2 bases and 3 bases, with 10 bases remaining between them. In nucleotides, the CDR3 is TGTGCCAGCAGTTTATGGGACACTGACACCGGGGAGCTGTTTTTT. This codes for CASSLWDTDTGELFF.

This clonotype was counted many times. This sequence joins TRBV24-1 and TRBJ2-1; no reliable D call. Trimming took 0 bases from V and 10 from J, leaving 12 bases between them. This CDR3 region has 14 residues. The V gene's germline CDR1 is KGHDR and CDR2 SFDVKD. CDR3 region: CATSDLEPGSEQFF. CDR3 nucleotide sequence: TGTGCCACCAGTGATTTGGAGCCGGGTTCGGAGCAGTTCTTC.

This clonotype came up many times. The chain employs TRBV9 and TRBJ1-1; D might be TRBD1 (5 bases). CDR3 length: 14 amino acids. Germline lookup yields CDR1 SGDLS and CDR2 YYNGEE. Between the trimmed V and J ends, which lost 4 bases and 4 bases, there was a span of 14 bases. CDR3 DNA sequence: TGTGCCAGCAGCATCAGCGGGGGTTCCACTGAAGCTTTCTTT. Its translation is CASSISGGSTEAFF.

This clonotype was seen a handful of times. V usage is TRBV5-1 and J usage is TRBJ1-1; D ambiguous. Germline CDR1 reads SGHRS; CDR2 reads YFSETQ. This CDR3 contains 15 residues. The V end was cut by 3 bases, the J end by 4 bases, with 16 bases between. This CDR3 reads CASSSLDAWGTEAFF. The CDR3 nucleotides are TGCGCCAGCAGCTCCTTGGACGCCTGGGGCACTGAAGCTTTCTTT. Based on the CDR3 plus reference TRBV5-1 and TRBJ1-1, the full variable domain is KAGVTQTPRYLIKTRGQQVTLSCSPISGHRSVSWYQQTPGQGLQFLFEYFSETQRNKGNFPGRFSGRQFSNSRSEMNVSTLELGDSALYLCASSSLDAWGTEAFFGQGTRLTVV.

This clonotype was observed at least ten times. CDR3 loop: CASSVGGMETNEKLFF. The DNA for the CDR3 is TGTGCCAGCAGCGTGGGTGGGATGGAGACTAATGAAAAACTGTTTTTT. The chain is built from TRBV7-9 and TRBJ1-4; D not resolved. Trimming took off 5 bases at V and 2 bases at J, with 15 bases between the two ends. CDR3 length equals 16 residues. The germline V gene encodes CDR1 SEHNR and CDR2 FQNEAQ (reference sequence). The full variable domain, with the rest looked up from reference TRBV7-9 and TRBJ1-4, is DTGVSQNPRHKITKRGQNVTFRCDPISEHNRLYWYRQTLGQGPEFLTYFQNEAQLEKSRLLSDRFSAERPKGSFSTLEIQRTEQGDSAMYLCASSVGGMETNEKLFFGSGTQLSVL.

This clonotype was seen many times. This chain uses TRBV16 with TRBJ2-7; D assignment may be TRBD1 or TRBD2 (5 bases each). CDR1 is KGHSY, CDR2 FQNENV, per germline. The CDR3 extends over 12 amino acids. V was pared by 4 bases and J by 11 bases, with 15 bases between. The DNA for the CDR3 is TGTGCCAGCAGCCCCTCGGGACGGGAAAAGTACTTC. The encoded protein is CASSPSGREKYF.

The table lists this clonotype with many counts. The rearrangement links TRBV27 to TRBJ2-7; TRBD1 agrees at 7 bases. The germline V gene has CDR1 MNHEY and CDR2 SMNVEV (reference sequence). Trimming at V came to 5 bases and at J to 6 bases, leaving 10 bases not matched to a gene. CDR3 size: 14 residues. The CDR3 bases are TGTGCCAGCAGTCGCCTCCGGACAGGTCGCGAGCAGTACTTC. Translated, it gives CASSRLRTGREQYF.

This clonotype came up many times. The chain combines TRBV11-2 with TRBJ1-3, with 7 bases that match TRBD1. V dropped 5 bases and J dropped 4; count of bases not matched to a gene: 11. The CDR3 is 16 residues long. CDR1 is SGHAT and CDR2 is FQNNGV in the germline V gene. For the CDR3, the DNA is TGTGCCAGCAGCAGCTACAGGGGAGGAAGGGGAAACACCATATATTTT. Its translation is CASSSYRGGRGNTIYF.

This clonotype was seen repeatedly, ten times or more. The V gene is TRBV5-1, the J gene TRBJ1-1; weak D call: TRBD1 (6 bases). The CDR3 consists of 14 residues. Germline V gene sequence: CDR1 SGHRS, CDR2 YFSETQ. With 5 bases removed from V and 1 base from J, the gap between germline ends came to 12 bases. CDR3 nucleotides: TGCGCCAGCAGGCCCTCGACAGGGAACACTGAAGCTTTCTTT. Its translation is CASRPSTGNTEAFF.

In this sample, this clonotype turned up a few times. The chain combines TRBV2 with TRBJ2-6; the D call may be TRBD1 or TRBD2 (5 bases each). CDR1 and CDR2 (germline): SNHLY, FYNNEI. This CDR3 is built from 16 residues. Trimming removed 10 bases from V and 0 bases from J, with 16 bases in between. The CDR3 DNA reads TGTGCCACCACGAGAGTGGGGACCTCTGGGGCCAACGTCCTGACTTTC. Protein sequence: CATTRVGTSGANVLTF.